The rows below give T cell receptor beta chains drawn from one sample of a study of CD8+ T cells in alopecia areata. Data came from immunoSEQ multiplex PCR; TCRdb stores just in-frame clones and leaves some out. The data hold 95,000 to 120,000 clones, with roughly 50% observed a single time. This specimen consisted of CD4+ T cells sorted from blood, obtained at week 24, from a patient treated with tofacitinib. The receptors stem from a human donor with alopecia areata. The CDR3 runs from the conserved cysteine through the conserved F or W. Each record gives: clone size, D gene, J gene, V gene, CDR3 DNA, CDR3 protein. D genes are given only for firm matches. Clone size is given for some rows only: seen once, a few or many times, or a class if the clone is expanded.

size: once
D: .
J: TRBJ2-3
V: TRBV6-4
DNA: TGTGCCAGCAGCCTCTTTACAGGAGATACGCAGTATTTT
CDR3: CASSLFTGDTQYF

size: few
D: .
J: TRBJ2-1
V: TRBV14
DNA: TGTGCCAGCAGCCAAGATGGGTATAGGGGCCTTGCCTACAATGAGCAGTTCTTC
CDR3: CASSQDGYRGLAYNEQFF

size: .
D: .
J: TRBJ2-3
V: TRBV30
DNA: TGTGCCTGGAGTAGAAGGGCGCAGTATTTT
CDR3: CAWSRRAQYF

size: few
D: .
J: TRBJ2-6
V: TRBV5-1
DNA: TGCGCCAGCAGCGTCGGGACGGATCGCCGGGGGGCCAACGTCCTGACTTTC
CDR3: CASSVGTDRRGANVLTF

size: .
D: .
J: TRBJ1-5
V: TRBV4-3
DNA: TGCGCCAGCAGCCAAGAACAGGGCACGCAGCCCCAGCATTTT
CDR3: CASSQEQGTQPQHF

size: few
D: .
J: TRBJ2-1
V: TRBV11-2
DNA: TGTGCCAGCAGCTTGTGGGCGTTAGCAGGGACAATATCGATAAGTGAGCAGTTCTTC
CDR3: CASSLWALAGTISISEQFF

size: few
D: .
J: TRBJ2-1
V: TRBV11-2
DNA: TGTGCCAGCAGCTTAGGACAGAACAATGAGCAGTTCTTC
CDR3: CASSLGQNNEQFF

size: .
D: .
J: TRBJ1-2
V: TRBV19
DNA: TGTGCCAGTAGTCGGGGTTCGGATTATGGCTACACCTTC
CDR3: CASSRGSDYGYTF

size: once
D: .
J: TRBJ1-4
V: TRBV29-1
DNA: TGCAGCGCGTCCTCGGGATCGGAACTGTTTTTT
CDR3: CSASSGSELFF

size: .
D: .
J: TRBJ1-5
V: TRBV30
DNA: TGTGCCTGGAGTGTACGAGGTCAGCCCCAGCATTTT
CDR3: CAWSVRGQPQHF

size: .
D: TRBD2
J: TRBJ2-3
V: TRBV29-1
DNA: TGCAGCGTTGGGGACCCGGGACTAGCGGTAACGCAGTATTTT
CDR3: CSVGDPGLAVTQYF

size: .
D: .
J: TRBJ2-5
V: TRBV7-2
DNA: TGTGCCAGCAGTGTGGGCCTTTACGAGACCCAGTACTTC
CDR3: CASSVGLYETQYF

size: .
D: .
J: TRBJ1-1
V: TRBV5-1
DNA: TGCGCCAGCAGCGCTCAGGGGAACACTGAAGCTTTCTTT
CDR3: CASSAQGNTEAFF

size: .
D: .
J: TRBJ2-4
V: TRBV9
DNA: TGTGCCAGCAGCGTTACCATGCTGGGGGACATTCAGTACTTC
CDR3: CASSVTMLGDIQYF

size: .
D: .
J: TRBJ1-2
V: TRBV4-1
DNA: TGCGCCAGCAGCCAAGATGGGGTAGGGGACTATGGCTACACCTTC
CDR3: CASSQDGVGDYGYTF

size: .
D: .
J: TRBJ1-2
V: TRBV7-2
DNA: TGTGCCAGCAGCCCCGAGGGGACCTCAAGGAGGGGCTACACCTTC
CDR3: CASSPEGTSRRGYTF

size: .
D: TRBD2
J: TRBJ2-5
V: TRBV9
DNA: TGTGCCAGCAGCAGGGGACTAGCGGGGGAAGAGACCCAGTACTTC
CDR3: CASSRGLAGEETQYF